This T cell receptor (beta chain) was sequenced in a study of blood T cell repertoires in COVID-19. About the research overall: The study drew acute and convalescent COVID-19 samples from the United States, Italy and Spain. PBMCs, B-cell-depleted T cells, or T cells provided the cDNA or gDNA that made up the material.

Here immunoSEQ multiplex PCR was the method, and the copy in TCRdb shows in-frame clones only, minus some. The sample gives about 320,000 clones, over 75% of which show up once; approximately 7.6% is in the top ten. The CDR3 has 14 amino acids. After removal of 4 bases from V and 3 bases from J, the junction contained 6 bases not matched to a gene. Germline-derived CDR1 and CDR2 are SGHRS and YFSETQ. V usage is TRBV5-1 and J usage is TRBJ1-1; 7 nucleotides match TRBD1. The sequence derives from a human donor in a cohort sampled during active COVID-19. The sequencing sample was made of peripheral blood. The CDR3 loop reads CASSLRDSYTEAFF. DNA of the CDR3: TGCGCCAGCAGCCTCCGGGACAGTTACACTGAAGCTTTCTTT.